A single TCR beta chain is shown here with its context. The data belong to a study of blood T cell repertoires in COVID-19. Study at large: The samples span acute and convalescent COVID-19 from the United States, Italy and Spain. T cells, B-cell-depleted T cells, or PBMCs provided the cDNA or gDNA that served as material.

The CDR3 sequence is 15 residues long. Trimming removed 1 base from V and 5 bases from J; junction bases left unmatched: 8. Germline V gene lookup returns CDR1 SGHAT and CDR2 FQNNGV. The table came from immunoSEQ multiplex PCR; TCRdb's copy has only in-frame clones and leaves some out. This table holds around 300,000 clones, around 87% found once. The study counted Cohort 3 donors as recovered given two negative PCRs, clearance, or symptom resolution. Source material: PBMCs or T cells enriched from blood (not recorded which). The sequence came from a woman under 30 who had recovered from COVID-19. The chain links TRBV11-2 to TRBJ2-7, with 7 nucleotides matching TRBD1. The CDR3 coding sequence is TGTGCCAGCAGCTTAGGAGGCAGGGGGTTCGACGAGCAGTACTTC. Translating it yields CASSLGGRGFDEQYF.